This T cell receptor (beta chain) was documented in a study of neurological immune-mediated disorders. From the 5' RACE reads, TCRdb called clonotypes with MiXCR, one entry per CDR3 protein. The sample lists 35,000 to 40,000 distinct CDR3 sequences; roughly 12% were seen once. The CDR3 has 13 residues. Germline CDR1 and CDR2: SGHRS and YFSETQ. Trimming cost V 1 base and J 6 bases, with 11 bases left between them. Many counts were recorded for this clonotype. The sequence came from a woman in her twenties or thirties with HTLV-1-associated myelopathy (HAM/TSP). The J gene is TRBJ2-7, the V gene TRBV5-1; the D is unclear. Sequenced sample: CD4+ T cells from blood. The CDR3 region is CASSLPGSLEQYF. The CDR3 DNA is TGCGCCAGCAGCTTGCCAGGATCCCTCGAGCAGTACTTC.